This paragraph covers one T cell receptor beta chain sequence. This entry belongs to a study of blood T cell repertoires in COVID-19. Clones were read by immunoSEQ multiplex PCR, and TCRdb kept only the in-frame ones, dropping some. This sample has around 200,000 clones; 70% to 90% occur once, and the top ten carry over 2.5%. Trimming removed 2 bases from V and 4 bases from J; junction bases left unmatched: 9. This CDR3 contains 17 residues. CDR1 is SGHTA and CDR2 is FQGNSA in the germline V gene. The chain is built from TRBV7-2 and TRBJ2-7; 12 bases line up with TRBD2. Material: peripheral blood. The sequence derives from a man in his sixties with acute or convalescent COVID-19. As DNA, the CDR3 is TGTGCCAGCAGCTTAAGCAAGCAGACTAGCGGGAGTTACGAGCAGTACTTC. This codes for CASSLSKQTSGSYEQYF.